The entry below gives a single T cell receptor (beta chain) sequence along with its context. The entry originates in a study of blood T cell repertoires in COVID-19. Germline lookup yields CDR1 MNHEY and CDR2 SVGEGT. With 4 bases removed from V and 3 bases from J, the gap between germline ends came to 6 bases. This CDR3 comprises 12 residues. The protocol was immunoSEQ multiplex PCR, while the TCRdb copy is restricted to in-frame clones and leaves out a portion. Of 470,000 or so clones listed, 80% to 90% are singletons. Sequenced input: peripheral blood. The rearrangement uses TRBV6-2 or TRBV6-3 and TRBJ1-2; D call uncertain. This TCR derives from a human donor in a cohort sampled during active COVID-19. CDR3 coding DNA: TGTGCCAGCAGTTTCGCGGACTATGGCTACACCTTC. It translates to CASSFADYGYTF.